Sequencing of this T cell receptor (beta chain) was carried out in a study of neurological immune-mediated disorders. Whole-study findings and limits: CDR3 amino acid sequences found in expanded clones were never shared across subjects, suggesting private repertoires in all groups.

There are 17 residues in the CDR3. V dropped 5 bases and J dropped 4 bases, with 26 bases sitting between them. Germline lookup yields CDR1 GTSNPN and CDR2 SVGIG (reference sequence). This clonotype was detected ten times or more. Its antigen is not identified. Synthesis of cDNA used 5'RACE (with 10-nucleotide random UMIs). One entry per CDR3 protein, called by TCRdb with MiXCR from the 5' RACE reads. The data hold 53,000 or so distinct CDR3 sequences, with roughly 8.8% observed a single time. The time point is: longitudinal time-point 3. The receptor's source is a woman in her forties in good health. The rearrangement uses TRBV30 and TRBJ1-2; a weak D match, TRBD1 (5 bases). The sequencing input was PBMCs. The CDR3, as DNA: TGTGCCTGGTGCATACGACCAGGGTTCGGGCGGGCCTATGGCTACACCTTC. As protein: CAWCIRPGFGRAYGYTF.